This TCR beta chain appears in the sequencing data of a study of vaccination and CD4 T cells after COVID-19. This clonotype occurred a few times. Its cognate antigen is unknown. Treatment specified: roughly ten-day PBMC culture with coronavirus spike peptide pools or control peptides (ViraFEST assay). The PCR-positive dates, March through December 2020, came before the US Alpha, Beta and Delta variants. The V end was cut by 6 bases, the J end by 8 bases, with 19 bases between. The germline gives CDR1 WSHSY, CDR2 SAAADI. The CDR3 is 15 amino acids. The Oncomine TCR Beta short-read assay sequenced DNA from cultured CD4+ T cells. Someone extracted genomic DNA from cultured CD4+ T cells. TCRdb analysed the PCR reads with MiXCR anew, one entry per CDR3 protein. The table records 9,500 to 15,000 distinct CDR3 sequences, 30% of them present only once.

The sequence was collected from a human donor with COVID-19. Sequenced: cultured CD4+ T cells from blood. V gene TRBV10-2 combines with J gene TRBJ1-4; possible D gene TRBD1, 5 bases. This CDR3 reads CASRDTSSGWEKLFF. In nucleotides, the CDR3 is TGCGCCAGCAGAGACACTTCCTCAGGGTGGGAAAAACTGTTTTTT.